This T cell receptor (beta chain) was identified in a study of shared clonotypes between healthy human individuals. Nashville, Tennessee was home to all donors, who were Caucasian adults. Sequencing was performed with immunoSEQ multiplex PCR; in TCRdb, only in-frame clones are kept and a portion is missing. Here the sample spans some 1.5 million clones, 95% to 99% being singletons. Trimming pared 5 bases from V and 7 bases from J, leaving 18 bases between. The CDR3 covers 15 residues. The germline V gene encodes CDR1 SGHNT and CDR2 YENEEA. Sequenced input: naive CD4+ T cells sorted from blood. Described subset: CD45RA+ positively selected. The source is a man aged 30 to 39 in good health. The V gene is TRBV11-3, the J gene TRBJ2-1; possibly TRBD1 for D (5 bases). CDR3: CASSPPVVGVNEQFF. DNA of the CDR3: TGTGCCAGCAGCCCCCCAGTGGTAGGGGTGAATGAGCAGTTCTTC. The whole variable domain, filled in from reference TRBV11-3 and TRBJ2-1, reads EAGVVQSPRYKIIEKKQPVAFWCNPISGHNTLYWYLQNLGQGPELLIRYENEEAVDDSQLPKDRFSAERLKGVDSTLKIQPAELGDSAVYLCASSPPVVGVNEQFFGPGTRLTVL.